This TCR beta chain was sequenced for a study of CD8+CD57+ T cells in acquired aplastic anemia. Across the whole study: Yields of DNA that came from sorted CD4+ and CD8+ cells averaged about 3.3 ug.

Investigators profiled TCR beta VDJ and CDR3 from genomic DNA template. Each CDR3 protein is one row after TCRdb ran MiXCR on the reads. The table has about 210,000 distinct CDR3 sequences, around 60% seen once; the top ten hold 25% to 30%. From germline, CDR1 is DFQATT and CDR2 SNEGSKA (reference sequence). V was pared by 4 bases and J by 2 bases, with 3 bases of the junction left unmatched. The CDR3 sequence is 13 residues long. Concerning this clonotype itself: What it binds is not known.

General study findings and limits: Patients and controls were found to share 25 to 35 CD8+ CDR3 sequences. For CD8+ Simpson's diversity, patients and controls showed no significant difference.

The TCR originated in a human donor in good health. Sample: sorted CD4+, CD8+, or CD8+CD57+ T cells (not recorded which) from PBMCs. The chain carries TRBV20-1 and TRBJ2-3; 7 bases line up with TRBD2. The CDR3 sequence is CSAMGGTTDTQYF. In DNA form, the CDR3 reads TGCAGTGCTATGGGGGGGACCACAGATACGCAGTATTTT.